Below, 24 T cell receptor beta chains from the same sample are listed, as sequenced in a study of neurological immune-mediated disorders. From the 5' RACE reads, TCRdb called clonotypes with MiXCR, one entry per CDR3 protein. The sample yields 30,000 or so distinct CDR3 sequences, approximately 4.5% seen once. Sequenced material: PBMCs. All receptors come from a young man in good health.

A remark on this clonotype: Just one base apart from a much larger clone, this may be a read error. The chain carries TRBV5-1 and TRBJ1-1; TRBD1 might be the D (6 bases). The V gene lost 0 bases and the J gene lost 4 bases, with 16 bases spanning the gap. The CDR3 contains 16 residues. Germline-derived CDR1 and CDR2 are SGHRS and YFSETQ. The CDR3 region is CASSLVTGIGGTEAFF. The CDR3 DNA reads as TGCGCCAGCAGCTTGGTGACAGGAATCGGGGGCACTGAAGCTTTCTTT.

This clonotype has at least ten counts. This chain connects TRBV7-8 to TRBJ2-1; D gene unclear. In germline, CDR1 is SGHVS, CDR2 FQNEAQ. The CDR3 is made up of 12 amino acids. V shed 5 bases and J shed 9 bases, with 11 bases lying between them. The CDR3 is CASSPDPGEQFF. The CDR3 nucleotides are TGTGCCAGCAGCCCGGACCCAGGTGAGCAGTTCTTC.

This clonotype was counted at least ten times. The CDR3 coding sequence is TGTGCCAGCAGTTTATCGGGGAATGGCTACACCTTC. As protein: CASSLSGNGYTF. The chain uses TRBV12-3 or TRBV12-4 and TRBJ1-2; the D is unclear. This CDR3 is built from 12 residues. The germline V and J ends were trimmed by 2 bases and 6 bases, with 7 bases remaining between them.

This clonotype was observed many times. The chain carries TRBV5-1 and TRBJ2-3; D gene unclear. The germline CDR1 and CDR2 sequences are SGHRS and YFSETQ. This CDR3 is 14 amino acids long. V was shortened by 5 bases and J by 0 bases, with 10 bases between the two germline ends. CDR3 residues: CASRAGLSTDTQYF. The CDR3 nucleotides are TGCGCCAGCAGGGCCGGGCTTAGCACAGATACGCAGTATTTT.

This clonotype was seen at least ten times. This chain joins TRBV7-6 and TRBJ2-1; possibly TRBD1 or TRBD2 for D (5 bases each). This CDR3 comprises 15 residues. Trimming pared 4 bases from V and 9 bases from J, leaving 19 bases between. Germline V gene data show CDR1 as SGHVS and CDR2 as FNYEAQ. CDR3 in DNA: TGTGCCAGCAGCTCAGACGAGGGGTTTTTCGGTGAGCAGTTCTTC. It codes for CASSSDEGFFGEQFF.

In its sample, this clonotype was seen many times. The chain links TRBV18 to TRBJ2-3; D remains ambiguous. Trimming removed 2 bases from V and 3 bases from J, with 21 bases in between. The CDR3 totals 18 residues. The germline V gene has CDR1 KGHSH and CDR2 LQKENI. The CDR3 loop reads CASSPVGSVLQATDTQYF. The CDR3 DNA reads TGTGCCAGCTCACCAGTGGGGTCCGTACTCCAAGCGACAGATACGCAGTATTTT. The whole variable domain, remainder taken from reference TRBV18 and TRBJ2-3, is NAGVMQNPRHLVRRRGQEARLRCSPMKGHSHVYWYRQLPEEGLKFMVYLQKENIIDESGMPKERFSAEFPKEGPSILRIQQVVRGDSAAYFCASSPVGSVLQATDTQYFGPGTRLTVL.

This clonotype showed up many times. The chain combines TRBV29-1 with TRBJ2-7; TRBD1 is a possible D gene (6 bases). Trimming stripped 7 bases from V and 2 bases from J, with 18 bases between. The CDR3 is made up of 14 amino acids. The germline CDR1 and CDR2 sequences are SQVTM and ANQGSEA. CDR3 bases: TGCAGCGCCCGCCTTAGGGACACTCCCTACGAGCAGTACTTC. It is translated as CSARLRDTPYEQYF.

This clonotype was counted at least ten times. The chain carries TRBV7-6 and TRBJ1-2; tentatively, D is TRBD1 (6 bases). V lost 1 base and J 4 bases, leaving 10 bases between the germline ends. CDR1 and CDR2 from the germline V gene are SGHVS and FNYEAQ. This CDR3 region has 14 residues. The CDR3 here is CASSLDGGAYGYTF. In DNA form, the CDR3 reads TGTGCCAGCAGCTTAGATGGGGGGGCCTATGGCTACACCTTC. Full variable domain (outside the CDR3, taken from reference TRBV7-6 and TRBJ1-2): GAGVSQSPRYKVTKRGQDVALRCDPISGHVSLYWYRQALGQGPEFLTYFNYEAQQDKSGLPNDRFSAERPEGSISTLTIQRTEQRDSAMYRCASSLDGGAYGYTFGSGTRLTVV.

This clonotype has a count of ten or more. The V call is TRBV5-1, the J call TRBJ2-3; 9 bases are shared with TRBD1. This CDR3 has 16 amino acids. Losses at the gene ends were 2 bases for V and 0 bases for J; bases not matched to a gene: 4. Germline CDR1 is SGHRS and CDR2 is YFSETQ. This chain's CDR3 is CASSFGQGPSTDTQYF. The CDR3 coding sequence is TGCGCCAGCAGCTTCGGACAGGGGCCAAGCACAGATACGCAGTATTTT. The variable domain in full, with the rest retrieved from reference TRBV5-1 and TRBJ2-3, is KAGVTQTPRYLIKTRGQQVTLSCSPISGHRSVSWYQQTPGQGLQFLFEYFSETQRNKGNFPGRFSGRQFSNSRSEMNVSTLELGDSALYLCASSFGQGPSTDTQYFGPGTRLTVL.

This clonotype was observed many times. The gene calls are TRBV5-1 and TRBJ2-3; D is unclear. CDR1 and CDR2 (germline): SGHRS, YFSETQ. The CDR3 is 12 residues long. Trimming took 1 base from V and 4 from J, leaving 4 bases between them. The CDR3 here is CASSLYADTQYF. Here the CDR3 DNA reads TGCGCCAGCAGCTTGTATGCAGATACGCAGTATTTT.

This clonotype was detected many times. Here the CDR3 DNA reads TGCAGTGCTAGAGATGCAAGGCGGAGCACAGATACGCAGTATTTT. Translated: CSARDARRSTDTQYF. The chain combines TRBV20-1 with TRBJ2-3; no clear D. V was clipped by 0 bases and J by 0 bases, with 10 bases between them. This CDR3 region has 15 residues. Germline lookup yields CDR1 DFQATT and CDR2 SNEGSKA (reference sequence).

This clonotype was picked up many times. CDR3 residues: CASSWTATSRETQYF. The CDR3 DNA reads TGCGCCAGCAGCTGGACGGCGACTAGCAGGGAGACCCAGTACTTC. This chain links TRBV5-1 with TRBJ2-5, with 7 bases identical to TRBD2. CDR1 is SGHRS, CDR2 YFSETQ, per germline. V lost 3 bases and J lost 5; bases outside the gene matches: 10. CDR3 length: 15 residues.

This clonotype was seen only once. The junction shows a germline mismatch at one end, possibly a read error. This rearrangement joins TRBV6-5 to TRBJ2-3; 8 bases are a match to TRBD2. The CDR3 is 16 amino acids. Germline CDR1 MNHEY, CDR2 SVGAGI. CDR3 DNA sequence: TGTGCCAGCATTTACCGGGCGGGGGGCTGCACAGATACGCAGTATTTT. It specifies CASIYRAGGCTDTQYF.

This clonotype was detected ten times or more. This chain joins TRBV5-1 and TRBJ2-1; D perhaps matches TRBD1 (6 bases). CDR3 length: 14 residues. V was trimmed by 3 bases and J by 6 bases, leaving 13 bases between them. Germline V gene data show CDR1 as SGHRS and CDR2 as YFSETQ. CDR3 in amino acids: CASSSGTQGNEQFF. The CDR3 nucleotides read TGCGCCAGCAGCTCCGGGACACAGGGCAATGAGCAGTTCTTC.

This clonotype has a handful of counts. The rearrangement links TRBV20-1 to TRBJ2-7; D may match TRBD1 or TRBD2 (5 bases each). This CDR3 region has 14 residues. The germline V and J ends were trimmed by 1 base and 5 bases, with 15 bases remaining between them. Germline V gene lookup returns CDR1 DFQATT and CDR2 SNEGSKA (reference sequence). This chain's CDR3 is CSARVSEGSDEQYF. The CDR3 DNA is TGCAGTGCTAGAGTTTCAGAGGGGAGCGACGAGCAGTACTTC.

This clonotype was seen at least ten times. The chain links TRBV5-1 to TRBJ1-2, with D uncertain. Germline-derived CDR1 and CDR2 are SGHRS and YFSETQ. V was cut by 0 bases and J by 3 bases, with 6 bases left in between. This CDR3 is built from 13 residues. The CDR3 bases are TGCGCCAGCAGCTTGGTTGCCTACTATGGCTACACCTTC. It codes for CASSLVAYYGYTF.

This clonotype was seen many times. The chain recombines TRBV4-3 with TRBJ2-2; tentatively, D is TRBD2 (7 bases). Germline V gene sequence: CDR1 LGHNA, CDR2 YSLEER. This CDR3 has 20 amino acids. Trimming stripped 0 bases from V and 3 bases from J, with 23 bases between. For the CDR3, the DNA is TGCGCCAGCAGCCAAGAGGTAGTCTTTTTCGGGGGGCCTCACACCGGGGAGCTGTTTTTT. Its protein is CASSQEVVFFGGPHTGELFF.

Many counts were recorded for this clonotype. CDR3 residues: CASSLIGGSEQFF. The DNA for the CDR3 is TGTGCCAGCAGCTTGATTGGGGGCAGTGAGCAGTTCTTC. This chain joins TRBV5-5 and TRBJ2-1, with D maybe TRBD1 (6 bases). This CDR3 comprises 13 residues. Germline CDR1 and CDR2: SGHKS and YYEKEE (reference sequence). The ends were cut back, 1 base at V and 9 bases at J, with 11 bases in the middle. Using reference TRBV5-5 and TRBJ2-1 for the parts outside the CDR3, the full variable domain is DAGVTQSPTHLIKTRGQQVTLRCSPISGHKSVSWYQQVLGQGPQFIFQYYEKEERGRGNFPDRFSARQFPNYSSELNVNALLLGDSALYLCASSLIGGSEQFFGPGTRLTVL.

At least ten counts were recorded for this clonotype. This chain joins TRBV10-3 and TRBJ2-1, with 7 bases matching TRBD2. Germline V gene data show CDR1 as ENHRY and CDR2 as SYGVKD. The CDR3 length is 13 residues. Trimming at V came to 9 bases and at J to 8 bases, leaving 10 bases not matched to a gene. CDR3 bases: TGTGCCATTTCCAGCGGGGAAGTGGATGAGCAGTTCTTC. This codes for CAISSGEVDEQFF.

This clonotype was recorded many times. V and J are TRBV6-6 and TRBJ1-2; D is uncertain. Germline CDR1 and CDR2: MNHNY and SVGAGI (reference sequence). Between the trimmed V and J ends, which lost 5 bases and 5 bases, there was a span of 15 bases. The CDR3 spans 14 residues. CDR3 bases: TGTGCCAGCAGTCTACCGGATGGCCCGTATGGCTACACCTTC. The encoded protein is CASSLPDGPYGYTF.

This clonotype has ten or more counts. The V call is TRBV6-5, the J call TRBJ1-5; D is possibly TRBD1 (5 bases). CDR1 MNHEY and CDR2 SVGAGI come from the germline V gene. CDR3 length: 15 amino acids. The V gene lost 6 bases and the J gene lost 0 bases, with 12 bases spanning the gap. The CDR3 DNA sequence: TGTGCCAGCAGGCCTTTCAGGGATAGCAATCAGCCCCAGCATTTT. Its translation: CASRPFRDSNQPQHF.

This clonotype has at least ten counts. CDR3 sequence (DNA): TGTGCCAGCAGCGAGACAGGGACCAATCAGCCCCAGCATTTT. This codes for CASSETGTNQPQHF. The rearrangement links TRBV9 to TRBJ1-5; 7 nucleotides match TRBD1. CDR1 and CDR2 (germline): SGDLS, YYNGEE. The CDR3 is 14 residues long. V shed 3 bases, J shed 3 bases, and the junction held 3 bases outside the gene matches.

This clonotype was seen at least ten times. Here the CDR3 DNA reads TGCGCCAGCAGCTTGGCGACCCGCCATTCACCCCTCCACTTT. Its protein product is CASSLATRHSPLHF. The V gene is TRBV5-1, the J gene TRBJ1-6, with D unclear. V lost 0 bases and J 8 bases, leaving 9 bases between the germline ends. The CDR3 covers 14 residues. CDR1 and CDR2 (germline): SGHRS, YFSETQ.

This clonotype is medium-sized in the sample. The chain uses TRBV12-3 or TRBV12-4 and TRBJ2-1; no reliable D call. The CDR3 spans 17 residues. V was clipped by 1 base and J by 11 bases, with 24 bases between them. The chain's CDR3 is CASSLVPGGMLVPKQFF. Here the CDR3 DNA reads TGTGCCAGCAGTTTAGTCCCCGGTGGTATGCTGGTACCGAAGCAGTTCTTC.